The 12 T cell receptor beta chains presented below share a single source sample, sequenced in a study of shared clonotypes between healthy human individuals. CD45RO negativity and positive selection for CCR7 defined naive CD8 cells, a population that excluded terminally differentiated effector memory CD45RA+ cells. Here immunoSEQ multiplex PCR was the method, and the copy in TCRdb shows in-frame clones only, minus some. The sample has about 2,200,000 clones; about 92% are singletons. Sequenced sample: naive CD8+ T cells from PBMCs. The receptor source for this set is a man younger than 30 in good health. Some clones in this sample may be carry-over from other donors' samples.

The rearrangement joins TRBV5-6 to TRBJ1-5; D possibly corresponds to TRBD1 (6 bases). Germline loops: CDR1 SGHDT, CDR2 YYEEEE. The CDR3 runs 12 residues. Trimming stripped 2 bases from V and 10 bases from J, with 10 bases between. Here the CDR3 DNA reads TGTGCCAGCAGCTTCGGGGGGGCCCCCCAGCATTTT. Amino acid sequence: CASSFGGAPQHF.

The rearrangement uses TRBV29-1 and TRBJ2-1, with D maybe TRBD2 (7 bases). CDR1 is SQVTM, CDR2 ANQGSEA, per germline. This CDR3 is built from 14 residues. The germline V and J ends were trimmed by 0 bases and 8 bases, with 14 bases remaining between them. CDR3 sequence (DNA): TGCAGCGTTGAAGATCTCGGGGGGCTTGATGAGCAGTTCTTC. Amino acid sequence: CSVEDLGGLDEQFF.

Concerning this clone itself: This may stem from a read error, because a much larger clone lies one nucleotide away. This chain connects TRBV28 to TRBJ1-2; D is ambiguous. Germline CDR1 and CDR2: MDHEN and SYDVKM. V was cut by 6 bases and J by 4 bases, with 9 bases left in between. The CDR3 runs 12 residues. The CDR3 DNA reads TGTGCCAGCAGCCCGGACCTCTATGGCTACACCTTC. Its translation is CASSPDLYGYTF.

This clone showed up just once. The chain uses TRBV4-1 and TRBJ2-1; D remains ambiguous. Germline V gene lookup returns CDR1 MGHRA and CDR2 YSYEKL. With 1 base removed from V and 7 bases from J, the gap between germline ends came to 8 bases. This CDR3 has 13 residues. CDR3 bases: TGCGCCAGCAGCCAAGGGCGGCAGAATGAGCAGTTCTTC. It codes for CASSQGRQNEQFF.

The chain carries TRBV4-3 and TRBJ2-2, with D uncertain. The CDR3 extends over 15 amino acids. The germline V gene has CDR1 LGHNA and CDR2 YSLEER. The ends were cut back, 0 bases at V and 3 bases at J, with 8 bases in the middle. CDR3 residues: CASSQDWRHTGELFF. In nucleotides, the CDR3 is TGCGCCAGCAGCCAAGATTGGCGGCACACCGGGGAGCTGTTTTTT.

This clone showed up just a few times. The chain is built from TRBV7-9 and TRBJ1-1; TRBD1 matches at 9 bases. The ends lost 3 bases at V and 1 base at J; junction bases unmatched: 3. The CDR3 has 15 residues. CDR1 and CDR2 from the germline V gene are SEHNR and FQNEAQ (reference sequence). CDR3 in DNA: TGTGCCAGCAGCTTGGGGACAGGGCCGAACACTGAAGCTTTCTTT. Its protein product is CASSLGTGPNTEAFF.

The chain uses TRBV30 and TRBJ2-7; TRBD2 aligns across 8 bases. CDR1 GTSNPN and CDR2 SVGIG come from the germline V gene (reference sequence). CDR3 size: 15 residues. The junction had 6 bases not matched to a gene; V was cut back by 0 bases and J by 2 bases. CDR3 sequence reads: CAWSVDSGTTYEQYF. The CDR3 DNA reads as TGTGCCTGGAGTGTTGATAGCGGGACGACCTACGAGCAGTACTTC.

This chain connects TRBV10-3 to TRBJ2-1; weak D call: TRBD2 (5 bases). Germline V gives CDR1 ENHRY, CDR2 SYGVKD. Deletions cut 2 bases from V and 3 bases from J, with 11 bases between. This CDR3 contains 15 residues. CDR3 region: CAISEPYEGYNEQFF. In DNA form, the CDR3 reads TGTGCCATCAGTGAGCCCTACGAGGGCTACAATGAGCAGTTCTTC.

V is TRBV14 and J is TRBJ1-2, with TRBD1 identical over 8 bases. There are 17 residues in the CDR3. Germline CDR1 and CDR2: SGHDN and FVKESK. The trim removed 0 bases at V and 7 bases at J, leaving 13 bases unmatched. As DNA, the CDR3 is TGTGCCAGCAGCCAAGATCACTACAGGGGGAAAGCTAGTGGCTACACCTTC. It encodes CASSQDHYRGKASGYTF.

The V gene is TRBV19, the J gene TRBJ1-1; D perhaps matches TRBD1 (5 bases). V lost 3 bases and J lost 5, with 10 bases in between. Germline CDR1 LNHDA, CDR2 SQIVND (reference sequence). CDR3 length: 13 residues. CDR3 DNA sequence: TGTGCCAGTAGTATCTGGGGGGGGACTGAAGCTTTCTTT. Amino acids: CASSIWGGTEAFF.

V is TRBV27 and J is TRBJ2-7; D gene ambiguous. The CDR3 sequence is 13 residues long. In germline, CDR1 is MNHEY, CDR2 SMNVEV (reference sequence). V lost 5 bases to trimming and J lost 2 bases, with 10 bases between them. The CDR3 loop reads CASSNGRTYEQYF. The CDR3 DNA follows: TGTGCCAGCAGTAACGGACGAACCTACGAGCAGTACTTC.

A single count supports this clone. This chain connects TRBV4-1 to TRBJ2-3, with TRBD2 matching 7 bases. The CDR3 runs to 15 residues. Germline loops: CDR1 MGHRA, CDR2 YSYEKL. V shed 4 bases, J shed 2 bases, and the junction held 6 bases outside the gene matches. CDR3 in amino acids: CASSPAGPFTDTQYF. The CDR3 region has the DNA TGCGCCAGCAGCCCAGCGGGACCCTTCACAGATACGCAGTATTTT.